This entry concerns a single TCR beta chain. This clone occurred a few times. Its antigen remains unidentified. Base quality data are lacking; no much larger clone is found one base away. Unmatched junction bases come to 5, with V trimmed by 4 bases and J by 5 bases. In the germline V gene, CDR1 corresponds to KGHSH and CDR2 to LQKENI. The CDR3 has 13 amino acids, counting the end cysteine and phenylalanine. CDR3 DNA is the only sequence kept; it has 39 bases, read in frame from the first base. The library relied on the immunoSEQ multiplex PCR assay. For the multiplex PCR, a mixture combining 60 forward primers for TCR Vbeta segments and 13 reverse primers for TCR Jbeta segments was used. A multiplex PCR assay on genomic DNA amplified the CDR3 region of rearranged TCR beta genes. On the Illumina HiSeq System, the amplified TCR beta libraries were sequenced as 87-base-pair reads. The paper's processing steps were these. Across the roughly 600 repertoires, a later analysis counted 75 million to 90 million unique TCR beta chains, about 10 million of which were shared by at least two donors. A nearest-neighbor algorithm error-corrected the raw reads and collapsed the reads into unique sequences, merging closely related sequences to remove PCR and sequencing errors. V, D and J gene segments were assigned by aligning CDR3 sequences to IMGT reference sequences. For a sequence to be retained, a match of at least six nucleotides was required to both a V gene segment and a J gene segment. Rearrangements were called productive when the CDR3 lacked stop codons and stayed in frame with V and J; all others were non-productive. Following IMGT convention, CDR3 was defined as the stretch from the second conserved V-encoded cysteine up to the conserved J-encoded phenylalanine. The earlier analysis of about 590 of the donors excluded sequences that lacked an unambiguous match to a single V gene segment. In an earlier analysis of 587 of the donors, V segments were called functional above 56.7% productive rearrangements and were called segregating when the between-donor standard deviation exceeded 5%. To diagnose cytomegalovirus status from the catalog of TCR beta chain sequences, a statistical classification framework was built. In a later analysis, TCR nucleotide sequences were compared against IMGT/GENE-DB human TR gene sequences so that V and J genes could be assigned. A later analysis assigned CDR3 sequences and most-parsimonious VDJ recombination scenarios with the TCRdist pipeline. A later analysis defined each TCR beta chain by its CDR3 amino acid sequence plus V-gene family, and excluded reads lacking a unique V-gene family. As a way to deal with suspected cross-contamination and a sequencing artifact, a later analysis dropped 592 nucleotide sequences that were highly shared and had low generation probability. A later analysis calculated a clonal expansion index for each public chain from normalized within-repertoire ranks of inferred template counts. In a later analysis, generation probabilities were computed using a VDJ recombination model fitted to out-of-frame rearrangements, and the results were checked against IGoR. In a later analysis, TCR-TCR, TCR-HLA and TCR-CMV co-occurrence was scored with hypergeometric tests, and a repertoire-size bias correction was applied to TCR pairs. In a later analysis, false discovery rates were estimated by permuting HLA or CMV assignments 20 times. In a later analysis, co-occurring TCRs were grouped using DBSCAN, and TCRdist sequence similarity was added for clustering within HLA-allele-positive subsets. Repertoires with fewer than 30,000 or more than 120,000 public chains were left out of co-occurrence clustering, as were about five repertoires with anomalous nucleotide sharing. Not all clones reach the TCRdb copy of this immuneACCESS table, which keeps in-frame sequences only. Checked studies attribute under half of the gap to unresolved V genes and leave the rest unexplained. That table furnishes V, J and clone size, whereas the DNA furnished D and trimming. This sample comprises about 250,000 clones, roughly 91% of them detected only once. 1.5% to 2% of the sample is taken by the ten largest.

The cohort comprised around 700 healthy bone marrow donors. All cohort members were sampled while nominally healthy, although unrecorded immune exposures were likely present. The donor was CMV seronegative and belonged to the group of 380 or so seronegative cohort members. Each donor provided a peripheral blood sample, and peripheral blood mononuclear cells were used for TCR beta sequencing. Genomic DNA extraction from the blood cell samples was performed with the Qiagen DNeasy Blood Extraction Kit. The data were obtained in a study of cytomegalovirus exposure and HLA in healthy donors listed by TCRdb under 2017. As for the study more broadly: According to an earlier analysis of around 600 of the donors, about 179 million T cells yielded 90 million to 140 million unique TCR beta sequences and around 300 Gb of sequence data. Among 398 genotyped donors of the cohort, an average of approximately 250,000 unique TCR beta nucleotide sequences were sequenced per donor, 15% to 20% of them non-productive. Besides the first cohort of 550 to 750 subjects, a separate validation cohort made up of roughly 130 different subjects was used. An earlier analysis of some 500 of the donors applied high-throughput TCR beta sequencing to assess whether each TCR beta V gene segment acted as functional or pseudogenic. The study combined high-throughput TCR immunosequencing, statistical association of individual TCRs with disease status, and machine learning to predict cytomegalovirus infection status. Typing coverage varied by locus: roughly 629-640 donors for A, B, C, DRB1 and DQB1; roughly 500 for DQA1; about 570 for DPA1; under 490 for DPB1. A later genetic analysis took genome-wide SNP genotypes for about 55% of the 666 donors and used that subset as a discovery cohort. About five DR-DQ haplotypes were handled as single units for association and clustering because linkage in the cohort was strong. Alongside the repertoire data, information on donor age, sex, ethnicity and CMV serostatus was compiled. The T cell repertoires of 670 or so subjects were profiled by immunosequencing and related to cytomegalovirus serostatus. All discovery cohort repertoires had been generated on a single sequencing platform. Of the 300 to 500 genotyped donors, over 80% were placed in the genetic ancestry cluster associated with self-reported Caucasian donors. In a later analysis, previously published TCR beta repertoires from 670 or so donors were re-analyzed and high-resolution HLA genotyping was added so that TCR occurrence patterns could be studied. Rather than using new phenotypic data, the later analysis identified candidate immune exposures from TCR beta sequences and from how often those sequences occurred across donors. The study aimed to test whether cataloging public T cell receptors could reveal signatures of past pathogen exposure. HLA typing included class I and class II loci at four-digit resolution. An early release covering 500 to 750 HLA-typed donors comprised about 300 gigabases of sequencing data and tens of millions of unique TCR sequences.

What the study reported, not specific to this receptor: In the study, some 160 TCR beta chains were listed as associated with cytomegalovirus. Linkage disequilibrium might explain the correlated functional status among segregating V segments, but an unknown experimental factor could not be excluded. In an earlier analysis of over 550 of the donors, most TCR beta V segments were observed in productive rearrangements about 87% or about 30% of the time, broadly matching IMGT annotations. Most CMV-associated TCR beta chains appeared to be HLA-restricted in a later analysis, and the HLA associations seemed to be driven largely by CMV exposure. While some public TCRs were present in many individuals, most TCR sequences turned up only very rarely across donors. Roughly uniform sequencing depth across donors was assumed in presence/absence analyses, although this assumption may not hold. Over 15 rarely observed V segments, including chromosome 9 orphons, were excluded from the earlier analysis of a few hundred of the donors because counts were too low. A further reported finding was that TCR beta sequences accurately predicted the HLA-A and HLA-B alleles for most subjects in the first cohort. In both the original and validation cohorts, the classifier was reported to diagnose cytomegalovirus status with high specificity and sensitivity. This cohort had only TCR beta chains sequenced, and the lack of alpha or paired-chain data limited which features could be detected. The 87-base-pair reads could not distinguish some IMGT-functional V segments, including TRBV6-2 and TRBV6-3, so those segments were excluded. The sequencing pipeline was judged likely to have produced a cluster of highly shared sequence variants as a technical artifact. Immune exposure information for the cohort was limited to CMV serostatus. According to the authors, the approach could potentially be generalized to other disease states and immunological phenotypes. Because HLA typing was missing for some donors at each locus, association tests included only the typed subset. In a later analysis, TCR association rates were found to vary across HLA loci, with the most associated TCRs seen for DRB1 alleles and the fewest for HLA-C alleles. In a later analysis, some 18,000 TCR beta sequences were associated with specific HLA alleles at a false discovery rate of 0.05. Three of the identified cytomegalovirus-associated TCR beta chains were confirmed in vitro to be specific for cytomegalovirus antigens. Compared with equally common non-associated chains, HLA-associated TCR beta chains in a later analysis were more clonally expanded and had lower generation probabilities. A later analysis reported that several top co-occurrence clusters appeared linked to parvovirus B19, influenza, CMV and Epstein-Barr virus. Strong co-occurrence of HLA alleles, especially DR and DQ, made assigning TCR associations to individual alleles difficult. In a later genetic analysis, fewer N-insertions in productive TCRs were reported among donors in an Asian-associated ancestry cluster than the approximately 710-donor mean. A later genetic analysis associated a missense DCLRE1C variant with V-gene and J-gene trimming of TCR beta chains, and an independent cohort replicated the association.

The V gene is TRBV18 and the J gene is TRBJ2-7, with TRBD1 identical over 7 junction bases. Sequences were obtained from PBMCs. The TCR sequence derives from a girl aged 2 to 9 in good health and CMV-seronegative. In nucleotide form, the sequence is TGTGCCAGCTCACTACGGACAGGCGACGAGCAGTACTTC. This sequence encodes CASSLRTGDEQYF.